This TCR beta chain was recorded in a study of early T cells in non-severe SARS-CoV-2 infection. Study context: The study sequenced bulk RNA from unsorted whole blood, with chains unpaired.

This CDR3 has 9 residues. Germline assignment: CDR1 WSHSY and CDR2 SAAADI. V lost 7 bases and J lost 3, with 0 bases in between. Unique molecular identifiers were added to individual cDNA molecules. TCRdb used MiXCR to reprocess the 5' RACE reads, holding one entry per CDR3 protein. The sample holds 100,000 to 120,000 distinct CDR3 sequences, around 10% seen once. What was sequenced was whole blood. The sequence was obtained from an adult who was a healthcare worker with PCR-confirmed SARS-CoV-2 infection or an uninfected control (not recorded which). The chain has TRBV10-2 and TRBJ1-1, with D unresolved. This CDR3 reads CASNTEAFF. CDR3 in DNA: TGCGCCAGCAACACTGAAGCTTTCTTT.